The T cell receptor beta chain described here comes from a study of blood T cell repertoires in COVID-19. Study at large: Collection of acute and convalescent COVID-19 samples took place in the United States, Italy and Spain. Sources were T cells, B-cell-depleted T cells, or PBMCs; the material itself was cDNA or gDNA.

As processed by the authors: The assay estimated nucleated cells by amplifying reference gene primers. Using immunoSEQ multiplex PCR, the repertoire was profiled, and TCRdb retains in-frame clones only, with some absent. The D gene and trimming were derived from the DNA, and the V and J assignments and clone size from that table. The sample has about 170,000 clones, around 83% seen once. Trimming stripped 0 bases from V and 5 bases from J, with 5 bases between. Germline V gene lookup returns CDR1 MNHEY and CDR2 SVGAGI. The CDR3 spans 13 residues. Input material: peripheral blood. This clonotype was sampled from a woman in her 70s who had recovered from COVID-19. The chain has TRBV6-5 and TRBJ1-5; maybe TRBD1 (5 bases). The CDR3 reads CASSYSTDQPQHF. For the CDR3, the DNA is TGTGCCAGCAGTTACTCGACAGATCAGCCCCAGCATTTT.